Presented here are 29 T cell receptor beta chains from one specimen sequenced in a study of identifying expanded T cells in peripheral blood. TCRdb keeps only in-frame clones here, not all; method: immunoSEQ multiplex PCR. The table lists around 100,000 clones, 80% to 90% of them singletons, with about a sixth in the top ten. Sequenced: blood. The receptors derive from a person between 18 and 70 years old in good health.

The chain is built from TRBV30 and TRBJ2-3; 11 bases match TRBD1. The CDR3 contains 17 residues. Trimming at V came to 2 bases and at J to 4 bases, leaving 11 bases not matched to a gene. CDR1 and CDR2 (germline): GTSNPN, SVGIG (reference sequence). The CDR3 DNA sequence: TGTGCCTGGAGTCCGCCCCGGGACAGGGGGTGGTCAGATACGCAGTATTTT. Translated: CAWSPPRDRGWSDTQYF. Using reference TRBV30 and TRBJ2-3 for the parts outside the CDR3, the full variable domain is SQTIHQWPATLVQPVGSPLSLECTVEGTSNPNLYWYRQAAGRGLQLLFYSVGIGQISSEVPQNLSASRPQDRQFILSSKKLLLSDSGFYLCAWSPPRDRGWSDTQYFGPGTRLTVL.

V and J are TRBV18 and TRBJ2-1; D call uncertain. The CDR3 loop spans 15 amino acids. Germline values: CDR1 KGHSH, CDR2 LQKENI. The V and J ends lost 6 bases and 0 bases respectively, with 12 bases between them. CDR3 protein: CASSPGPSSYNEQFF. CDR3 nucleotide sequence: TGTGCCAGCTCCCCTGGTCCGAGCTCCTACAATGAGCAGTTCTTC.

The gene calls are TRBV2 and TRBJ2-7; 11 bases are shared with TRBD1. Germline V gives CDR1 SNHLY, CDR2 FYNNEI. J was trimmed by 2 bases and V by 8 bases; bases with no gene match: 5. CDR3 length: 14 residues. The CDR3 bases are TGTGCCAGCGAGCCGGGACAGGGGGCCTACGAGCAGTACTTC. As protein: CASEPGQGAYEQYF.

The chain carries TRBV18 and TRBJ2-2, with TRBD1 as a possible D gene (6 bases). CDR3 size: 15 residues. The V gene's germline CDR1 is KGHSH and CDR2 LQKENI. The V and J ends lost 1 base and 1 base respectively, with 7 bases between them. In nucleotides, the CDR3 is TGTGCCAGCTCACCACAGGGACAGAACACCGGGGAGCTGTTTTTT. This translates into CASSPQGQNTGELFF.

The chain couples TRBV19 to TRBJ1-2; a possible D gene is TRBD1 (6 bases). The CDR3 is 15 residues long. The V gene's germline CDR1 is LNHDA and CDR2 SQIVND (reference sequence). Trimming pared 3 bases from V and 5 bases from J, leaving 16 bases between. The CDR3 DNA reads as TGTGCCAGTAGTATGGGATCCAGGGGAGTGTATGGCTACACCTTC. It specifies CASSMGSRGVYGYTF.

The V call is TRBV7-8, the J call TRBJ2-5; 8 bases map to TRBD2. In germline, CDR1 is SGHVS, CDR2 FQNEAQ. The junction had 6 bases not matched to a gene; V was cut back by 5 bases and J by 4 bases. CDR3 size: 14 residues. DNA for the CDR3: TGTGCCAGCAGCCCCGGGAGGGGCCGAGAGACCCAGTACTTC. Amino acids: CASSPGRGRETQYF.

Written as DNA, the CDR3 is TGTGCCAGCAGCCCGCTCGAGTCCTACGAGCAGTACTTC. The encoded protein is CASSPLESYEQYF. The chain couples TRBV6-6 to TRBJ2-7, with D hard to call. Trimming took 6 bases from V and 1 from J, leaving 10 bases between them. Germline CDR1 and CDR2: MNHNY and SVGAGI (reference sequence). The CDR3 has 13 amino acids.

The chain couples TRBV27 to TRBJ1-5; no reliable D call. This CDR3 region has 15 residues. Deletions cut 5 bases from V and 6 bases from J, with 17 bases between. Germline CDR1 reads MNHEY; CDR2 reads SMNVEV (reference sequence). CDR3 sequence: CASSPQRGSPQPQHF. Written as DNA, the CDR3 is TGTGCCAGCAGTCCTCAGAGAGGGTCGCCTCAGCCCCAGCATTTT.

The chain employs TRBV19 and TRBJ2-5; 11 bases line up with TRBD2. The germline V gene encodes CDR1 LNHDA and CDR2 SQIVND (reference sequence). V was clipped by 4 bases and J by 2 bases; unmatched bases: 6. The CDR3 is made up of 16 amino acids. The CDR3, as DNA: TGTGCCAGTAGTAGAACTAGCGGGGGTCAGCAAGAGACCCAGTACTTC. Translated, it gives CASSRTSGGQQETQYF.

This clone showed up just a few times. This rearrangement joins TRBV2 to TRBJ2-3; tentative D call: TRBD2 (5 bases). Germline CDR1 reads SNHLY; CDR2 reads FYNNEI. V shed 6 bases and J shed 4 bases, with 14 bases lying between them. The CDR3 totals 14 residues. The CDR3 DNA follows: TGTGCCAGCAGCGGATTTATGGAGGCAGATACGCAGTATTTT. Amino acid sequence: CASSGFMEADTQYF.

The V gene is TRBV11-2, the J gene TRBJ2-7, with TRBD1 identical over 7 bases. CDR3 length: 17 residues. After removal of 5 bases from V and 2 bases from J, the junction contained 15 bases not matched to a gene. Germline CDR1 and CDR2: SGHAT and FQNNGV. The CDR3 loop is CASSRISRTGLTYEQYF. CDR3 nucleotide sequence: TGTGCCAGCAGCCGCATTTCTAGGACAGGCCTAACCTACGAGCAGTACTTC.

This clone was counted a few times. The chain recombines TRBV6-6 with TRBJ1-3; no clear D. The germline CDR1 and CDR2 sequences are MNHNY and SVGAGI (reference sequence). The CDR3 has 11 residues. V lost 10 bases and J lost 4, with 8 bases in between. CDR3 DNA sequence: TGTGCCATCCTATTCGGAAACACCATATATTTT. It yields the protein CAILFGNTIYF.

The chain carries TRBV5-1 and TRBJ2-5, with TRBD1 as a possible D gene (6 bases). The CDR3 totals 14 residues. V lost 0 bases to trimming and J lost 3 bases, with 9 bases between them. Germline loops: CDR1 SGHRS, CDR2 YFSETQ. The CDR3 reads CASSLGQAKETQYF. CDR3 coding DNA: TGCGCCAGCAGCTTGGGACAGGCGAAAGAGACCCAGTACTTC. Variable domain in full (rest from reference TRBV5-1 and TRBJ2-5): KAGVTQTPRYLIKTRGQQVTLSCSPISGHRSVSWYQQTPGQGLQFLFEYFSETQRNKGNFPGRFSGRQFSNSRSEMNVSTLELGDSALYLCASSLGQAKETQYFGPGTRLLVL.

The gene calls are TRBV30 and TRBJ2-7, with TRBD2 matching 7 bases. The V gene end was trimmed by 0 bases and the J gene end by 4 bases; junction bases not matched to a gene: 6. The CDR3 contains 14 residues. CDR1 GTSNPN and CDR2 SVGIG come from the germline V gene (reference sequence). The CDR3 loop is CAWSVTGRGYEQYF. CDR3 nucleotide sequence: TGTGCCTGGAGTGTAACTGGGCGGGGGTACGAGCAGTACTTC.

The chain employs TRBV27 and TRBJ2-7; no firm D call. Germline CDR1 MNHEY, CDR2 SMNVEV (reference sequence). Trimming shortened V by 6 bases and J by 2 bases, and 11 bases separated the two germline ends. The CDR3 extends over 13 amino acids. CDR3 sequence reads: CASRGSRAYEQYF. CDR3 nucleotides: TGTGCCAGCAGGGGTAGCCGGGCCTACGAGCAGTACTTC.

The rearrangement uses TRBV6-6 and TRBJ1-3; D is unclear. V lost 7 bases, J lost 2 bases, and 9 bases lay in between. This CDR3 contains 13 residues. Germline CDR1 and CDR2: MNHNY and SVGAGI (reference sequence). The CDR3 DNA follows: TGTGCCAGCATTACGCCAGCTGGAAACACCATATATTTT. As protein: CASITPAGNTIYF.

The chain couples TRBV7-2 to TRBJ1-1; the D is unclear. With 2 bases removed from V and 0 bases from J, the gap between germline ends came to 7 bases. Germline V gene data show CDR1 as SGHTA and CDR2 as FQGNSA. CDR3 size: 14 residues. CDR3 in DNA: TGTGCCAGCAGCTTATATCAGCTGAACACTGAAGCTTTCTTT. Residues: CASSLYQLNTEAFF.

The genes are TRBV27 and TRBJ2-3; D ambiguous. Trimming took 0 bases from V and 0 from J, leaving 7 bases between them. The V gene's germline CDR1 is MNHEY and CDR2 SMNVEV (reference sequence). CDR3 length: 15 residues. The CDR3 coding sequence is TGTGCCAGCAGTTTATCTACCCATAGCACAGATACGCAGTATTTT. Residues: CASSLSTHSTDTQYF.

The V and J genes are TRBV7-2 and TRBJ1-1, with 10 bases that match TRBD1. V gave up 5 bases and J gave up 5 bases; unmatched junction bases: 5. The CDR3 spans 14 residues. The germline V gene has CDR1 SGHTA and CDR2 FQGNSA. The DNA of the CDR3 is TGTGCCAGCAGCCCGGACAGGGGGTGGACTGAAGCTTTCTTT. Amino acids: CASSPDRGWTEAFF. Using reference TRBV7-2 and TRBJ1-1 for the parts outside the CDR3, the full variable domain is GAGVSQSPSNKVTEKGKDVELRCDPISGHTALYWYRQSLGQGLEFLIYFQGNSAPDKSGLPSDRFSAERTGGSVSTLTIQRTQQEDSAVYLCASSPDRGWTEAFFGQGTRLTVV.

A few counts support this clone. The rearrangement joins TRBV28 to TRBJ2-1; 9 positions agree with TRBD1. V lost 5 bases to trimming and J lost 8 bases; unmatched junction nucleotides: 13. The germline gives CDR1 MDHEN, CDR2 SYDVKM. This CDR3 has 16 amino acids. The CDR3 DNA follows: TGTGCCAGCAGTCAGTTCCGGGACAGGGTCGTGGATGAGCAGTTCTTC. Encoded protein: CASSQFRDRVVDEQFF.

The chain employs TRBV5-4 and TRBJ2-3; D possibly corresponds to TRBD2 (6 bases). V was clipped by 4 bases and J by 7 bases, with 13 bases between them. CDR1 SGHNT and CDR2 YYREEE come from the germline V gene (reference sequence). The CDR3 runs to 13 residues. DNA for the CDR3: TGTGCCAGCAGCACACCGGGACTCTATACGCAGTATTTT. Amino acids: CASSTPGLYTQYF.

The chain recombines TRBV7-8 with TRBJ2-3; a weak D match, TRBD2 (5 bases). This CDR3 comprises 16 residues. V was cut by 2 bases and J by 1 base, with 13 bases left in between. CDR1 is SGHVS, CDR2 FQNEAQ, per germline. In DNA form, the CDR3 reads TGTGCCAGCAGCTTAAATGAGGGTTTGGGCACAGATACGCAGTATTTT. Its translation is CASSLNEGLGTDTQYF.

The J gene is TRBJ1-4, the V gene TRBV4-3; tentatively, D is TRBD1 (5 bases). Trimming removed 0 bases at V and 0 bases at J, with 14 bases between. The CDR3 runs 18 residues. Looked up from germline, CDR1 is LGHNA and CDR2 is YSLEER. The CDR3 nucleotides are TGCGCCAGCAGCCAAGAGGGGTTGGAGGGGCCAACTAATGAAAAACTGTTTTTT. Translated: CASSQEGLEGPTNEKLFF.

The V call is TRBV6-5, the J call TRBJ2-5, with TRBD1 as a possible D gene (7 bases). Germline-derived CDR1 and CDR2 are MNHEY and SVGAGI. Trimming stripped 2 bases from V and 5 bases from J, with 15 bases between. The CDR3 is 15 residues long. The CDR3 DNA sequence: TGTGCCAGCAGTTACCCCCACGGGGGACAGGAGACCCAGTACTTC. It encodes CASSYPHGGQETQYF.

This clone was picked up a small number of times. The chain carries TRBV7-2 and TRBJ2-6; TRBD1 or TRBD2 may be the D gene (5 bases each). V was pared by 2 bases and J by 0 bases, with 17 bases between. Germline CDR1 reads SGHTA; CDR2 reads FQGNSA. CDR3 size: 19 residues. The CDR3 coding sequence is TGTGCCAGCAGCTTAAAGAGCGGCAGGGAACCCTCTGGGGCCAACGTCCTGACTTTC. Translation gives CASSLKSGREPSGANVLTF.

V gene TRBV30 combines with J gene TRBJ1-2; D gene unclear. CDR3 size: 14 residues. Trimming cost V 3 bases and J 5 bases, with 16 bases left between them. CDR1 is GTSNPN and CDR2 is SVGIG in the germline V gene (reference sequence). CDR3 residues: CAWRGGQNIYGYTF. CDR3 coding DNA: TGTGCCTGGAGAGGAGGGCAGAATATTTATGGCTACACCTTC.

This rearrangement joins TRBV10-3 to TRBJ2-7; 8 nucleotides match TRBD1. V was clipped by 3 bases and J by 7 bases; unmatched bases: 14. The CDR3 runs to 16 residues. Looked up from germline, CDR1 is ENHRY and CDR2 is SYGVKD. CDR3 nucleotides: TGTGCCATCAGTGACATTTCGCCAGGGGGCTCTCCAGAGCAGTACTTC. Its protein is CAISDISPGGSPEQYF.

The chain carries TRBV27 and TRBJ1-5; possible D gene TRBD1, 5 bases. The CDR3 totals 15 residues. Germline CDR1 reads MNHEY; CDR2 reads SMNVEV (reference sequence). V was cut by 8 bases and J by 4 bases, with 18 bases left in between. The CDR3 region is CASRWGVEVNQPQHF. Here the CDR3 DNA reads TGTGCCAGCCGTTGGGGGGTGGAAGTAAATCAGCCCCAGCATTTT.

This chain uses TRBV19 with TRBJ1-5, with 7 positions matching TRBD1. CDR3 length: 14 residues. Germline CDR1 LNHDA, CDR2 SQIVND (reference sequence). J was trimmed by 5 bases and V by 4 bases; bases with no gene match: 5. DNA for the CDR3: TGTGCCAGTAGTAGATGGGACAGTGATCAGCCCCAGCATTTT. Translating gives CASSRWDSDQPQHF.